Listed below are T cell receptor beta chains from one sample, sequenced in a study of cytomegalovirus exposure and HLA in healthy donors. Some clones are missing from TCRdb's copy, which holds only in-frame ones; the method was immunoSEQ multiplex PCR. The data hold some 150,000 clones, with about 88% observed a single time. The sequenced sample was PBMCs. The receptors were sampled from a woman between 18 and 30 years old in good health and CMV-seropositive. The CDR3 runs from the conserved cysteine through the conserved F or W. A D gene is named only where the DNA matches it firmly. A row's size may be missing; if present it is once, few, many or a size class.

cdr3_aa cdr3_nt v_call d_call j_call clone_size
CASSRDRNSYEQYF TGTGCCAGCTCCAGGGACAGGAACTCTTACGAGCAGTACTTC TRBV18 TRBD1 TRBJ2-7 -
CSAGEVGTQYF TGCAGTGCGGGTGAGGTAGGGACCCAGTACTTC TRBV20-1 - TRBJ2-5 once
CASGRQGSRQPQHF TGTGCCAGCGGAAGACAGGGGTCTCGTCAGCCCCAGCATTTT TRBV6-1 TRBD1 TRBJ1-5 -
CASSPPTETDTQYF TGTGCCAGCAGCCCCCCGACAGAAACAGATACGCAGTATTTT TRBV13 - TRBJ2-3 -
CASSLVRGRDYGYTF TGTGCCAGCAGCTTAGTTCGGGGTCGTGACTATGGCTACACCTTC TRBV7-8 - TRBJ1-2 -
CASSLKLGQDTQYF TGTGCCAGCAGCTTAAAACTAGGTCAGGATACGCAGTATTTT TRBV7-3 - TRBJ2-3 -
CASSLEGGGETQYF TGTGCCAGCAGCTTGGAAGGGGGCGGAGAGACCCAGTACTTC TRBV5-4 TRBD1 TRBJ2-5 -
CASSFSGGRRETQYF TGTGCCAGCAGCTTCTCAGGGGGACGACGGGAGACCCAGTACTTC TRBV5-4 TRBD1 TRBJ2-5 -
CASRRDSNTEAFF TGTGCCAGCAGAAGAGACTCGAACACTGAAGCTTTCTTT TRBV6-5 - TRBJ1-1 few
CASTQQGGNEQFF TGTGCCAGCACCCAACAGGGGGGGAATGAGCAGTTCTTC TRBV6-5 - TRBJ2-1 -
CASSSAGGQYQETQYF TGTGCCAGCAGCTCCGCAGGGGGCCAGTACCAAGAGACCCAGTACTTC TRBV7-8 TRBD1 TRBJ2-5 -
CASSPIPAASSYEQYF TGTGCCAGCAGCCCTATCCCGGCAGCTAGCTCCTACGAGCAGTACTTC TRBV7-3 - TRBJ2-7 -
CASRSGVAFPETQYF TGTGCCAGCAGGTCAGGGGTGGCTTTCCCGGAGACCCAGTACTTC TRBV6-5 - TRBJ2-5 -
CASTALAGATSSYNEQFF TGTGCCAGCACCGCCCTAGCGGGAGCGACCAGTTCCTACAATGAGCAGTTCTTC TRBV19 TRBD2 TRBJ2-1 -
CASSIEQGGTGELFF TGTGCCAGTAGTATAGAACAGGGTGGAACCGGGGAGCTGTTTTTT TRBV19 - TRBJ2-2 -
CASSLFLGTGQRTDTQYF TGTGCCAGCAGCCTTTTTTTAGGGACAGGGCAAAGGACAGATACGCAGTATTTT TRBV11-3 TRBD1 TRBJ2-3 -
CASSDRATDTQYF TGTGCCAGCAGTGACAGGGCAACAGATACGCAGTATTTT TRBV2 - TRBJ2-3 -